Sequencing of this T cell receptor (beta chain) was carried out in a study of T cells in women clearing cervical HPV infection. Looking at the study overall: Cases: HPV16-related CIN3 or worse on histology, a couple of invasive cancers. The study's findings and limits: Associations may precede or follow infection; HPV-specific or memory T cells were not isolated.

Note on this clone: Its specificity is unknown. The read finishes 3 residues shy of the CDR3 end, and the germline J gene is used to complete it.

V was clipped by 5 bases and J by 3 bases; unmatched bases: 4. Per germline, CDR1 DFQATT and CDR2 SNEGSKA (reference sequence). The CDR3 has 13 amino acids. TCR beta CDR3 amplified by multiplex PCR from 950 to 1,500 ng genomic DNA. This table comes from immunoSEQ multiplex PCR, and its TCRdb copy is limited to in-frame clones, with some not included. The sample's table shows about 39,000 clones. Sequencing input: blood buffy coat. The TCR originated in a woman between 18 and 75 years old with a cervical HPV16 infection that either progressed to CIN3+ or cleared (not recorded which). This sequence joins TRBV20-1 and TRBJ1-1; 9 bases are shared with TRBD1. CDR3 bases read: TGCAGTGCTGGGACAGGGAAGGACACTGAA. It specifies CSAGTGKDTE. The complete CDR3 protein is CSAGTGKDTEAFF.